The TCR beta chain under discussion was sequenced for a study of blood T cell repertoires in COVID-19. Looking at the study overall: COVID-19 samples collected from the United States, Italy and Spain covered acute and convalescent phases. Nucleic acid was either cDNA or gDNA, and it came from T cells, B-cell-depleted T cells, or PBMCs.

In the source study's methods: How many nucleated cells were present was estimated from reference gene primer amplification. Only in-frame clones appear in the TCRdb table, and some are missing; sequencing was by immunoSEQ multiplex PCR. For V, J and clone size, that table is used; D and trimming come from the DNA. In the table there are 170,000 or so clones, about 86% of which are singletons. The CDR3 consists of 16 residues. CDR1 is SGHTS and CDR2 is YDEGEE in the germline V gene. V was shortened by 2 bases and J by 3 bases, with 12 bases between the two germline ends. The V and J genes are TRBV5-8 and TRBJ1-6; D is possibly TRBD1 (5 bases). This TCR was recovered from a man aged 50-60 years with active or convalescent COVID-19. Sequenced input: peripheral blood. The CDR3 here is CASSFRGTVYNSPLHF. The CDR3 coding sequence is TGTGCCAGCAGCTTTCGCGGGACCGTCTATAATTCACCCCTCCACTTT. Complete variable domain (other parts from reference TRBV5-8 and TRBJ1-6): EAGVTQSPTHLIKTRGQQATLRCSPISGHTSVYWYQQALGLGLQFLLWYDEGEERNRGNFPPRFSGRQFPNYSSELNVNALELEDSALYLCASSFRGTVYNSPLHFGNGTRLTVT.